Detailed here is one T cell receptor (beta chain). No antigen is known for it. This sample was included in a study of cytomegalovirus exposure and HLA in healthy donors. In the study overall: Of some 410 genotyped donors, more than 65% grouped in the Caucasian-associated ancestry cluster.

The V segment lost 4 bases and the J segment 2 bases; nucleotides outside the gene matches: 12. Germline V lookup: CDR1 SGHRS, CDR2 YFSETQ. The CDR3 contains 17 residues. The donors, nominally healthy at sampling, likely had unrecorded immune exposures. Study observations and caveats: Most of the CMV-associated TCR beta chains (in a later analysis) appeared to be HLA-restricted. Researchers reported that a few CMV-associated chains were confirmed in vitro as CMV antigen-specific.

The PCR contained 60 Vbeta and 13 Jbeta primers. This table comes from immunoSEQ multiplex PCR, and its TCRdb copy is limited to in-frame clones, with some not included. The sample carries roughly 140,000 clones, around 76% recorded once. This TCR was recovered from a man aged 18-30 years in good health and CMV-seronegative. The rearrangement links TRBV5-1 to TRBJ2-1, with TRBD2 matching 7 bases. The sequencing input was PBMCs. This chain's CDR3 is CASSINFLADTYNEQFF. The CDR3 coding sequence is TGCGCCAGCAGCATTAACTTCCTAGCGGATACCTACAATGAGCAGTTCTTC.